These 10 T cell receptor beta chains were all obtained from the same sample, sequenced in a study of T cell repertoires in cytomegalovirus infection. These receptors' targets are unknown. Via MiXCR, TCRdb re-called the reads, giving one row per CDR3 protein. This table holds about 89,000 distinct CDR3 sequences, roughly 29% found once. The source was CD8+ T cells from cultured PBMCs, collected from culture after CMV antigen stimulation. Receptors originate from a human donor in good health (CMV status not recorded). Some clones in this sample may be carry-over from other donors' samples.

The table lists this clonotype with a few counts. V is TRBV7-2 and J is TRBJ1-4; TRBD1 matches 7 bases. Germline values: CDR1 SGHTA, CDR2 FQGNSA. V gave up 1 base and J gave up 13 bases; unmatched junction bases: 18. CDR3 length equals 17 residues. CDR3 in DNA: TGTGCCAGCAGCTTAGACCCCCCGACAGGGTATTCCCTCGGACTGTTTTTT. As protein: CASSLDPPTGYSLGLFF.

This chain connects TRBV12-3 or TRBV12-4 to TRBJ2-1; no reliable D call. This CDR3 spans 16 amino acids. V lost 6 bases to trimming and J lost 1 base, with 16 bases between them. The CDR3 is CASSSPESGSYNEQFF. The CDR3 DNA reads TGTGCCAGCAGCTCCCCTGAGTCCGGGTCCTACAATGAGCAGTTCTTC.

The J gene is TRBJ2-7, the V gene TRBV5-4; tentative D call: TRBD2 (6 bases). Germline lookup yields CDR1 SGHNT and CDR2 YYREEE (reference sequence). The CDR3 totals 13 residues. V was clipped by 3 bases and J by 1 base, with 8 bases between them. The DNA of the CDR3 is TGTGCCAGCAGCTCGGGGGTATCCTACGAGCAGTACTTC. Protein: CASSSGVSYEQYF.

This clonotype was found a few times. V gene TRBV19 combines with J gene TRBJ2-7; D may be TRBD1 (6 bases). Per germline, CDR1 LNHDA and CDR2 SQIVND (reference sequence). The CDR3 is 14 amino acids. Trimming cost V 5 bases and J 3 bases, with 14 bases left between them. The CDR3 is CASSFSTGNYEQYF. In DNA form, the CDR3 reads TGTGCCAGTAGTTTCTCAACAGGGAACTACGAGCAGTACTTC. The full variable domain, rest sourced from reference TRBV19 and TRBJ2-7, is DGGITQSPKYLFRKEGQNVTLSCEQNLNHDAMYWYRQDPGQGLRLIYYSQIVNDFQKGDIAEGYSVSREKKESFPLTVTSAQKNPTAFYLCASSFSTGNYEQYFGPGTRLTVT.

This clonotype was counted between two and nine times. This sequence joins TRBV4-1 and TRBJ2-1; D is uncertain. This CDR3 region has 16 residues. The germline V and J ends were trimmed by 0 bases and 0 bases, with 9 bases remaining between them. Germline V gene data show CDR1 as MGHRA and CDR2 as YSYEKL. The chain's CDR3 is CASSQEWVNSYNEQFF. The CDR3 DNA is TGCGCCAGCAGCCAAGAATGGGTCAACTCCTACAATGAGCAGTTCTTC.

This clonotype was counted between two and nine times. V usage is TRBV7-4 and J usage is TRBJ1-5; no firm D call. This CDR3 spans 12 amino acids. V dropped 1 base and J dropped 7 bases, with 5 bases sitting between them. CDR1 and CDR2 (germline): SGHVT, SQSDAQ. In DNA, the CDR3 is TGTGCCAGCAGCTTAGGTGCCCAGCCCCAGCATTTT. This sequence encodes CASSLGAQPQHF.

The CDR3 nucleotides read TGTGCCAGCAGCCAAGAAAATCAAGCGGGGACCGCTAGCACAGATACGCAGTATTTT. Translated: CASSQENQAGTASTDTQYF. This chain uses TRBV4-2 with TRBJ2-3, with 7 bases fitting TRBD2. CDR3 length: 19 amino acids. The germline gives CDR1 LGHNA, CDR2 YNFKEQ. Losses at the gene ends were 0 bases for V and 0 bases for J; bases not matched to a gene: 12.

The V call is TRBV11-3, the J call TRBJ2-6; D gene uncertain. Trimming removed 4 bases at V and 0 bases at J, with 10 bases between. Germline CDR1 is SGHNT and CDR2 is YENEEA. The length of the CDR3 is 16 residues. This CDR3 reads CASSSPDDSGANVLTF. Here the CDR3 DNA reads TGTGCCAGCAGCTCCCCAGACGACTCTGGGGCCAACGTCCTGACTTTC.

This clonotype was seen repeatedly, ten times or more. The CDR3 loop is CASSYSTGPLSEQYF. CDR3 coding DNA: TGTGCCAGCAGTTACTCGACAGGCCCCCTCTCCGAGCAGTACTTC. V and J are TRBV6-6 and TRBJ2-7; possibly TRBD1 for D (6 bases). Trimming took 0 bases from V and 6 from J, leaving 15 bases between them. Germline CDR1 reads MNHNY; CDR2 reads SVGAGI (reference sequence). The CDR3 length is 15 residues.

This clonotype appeared a few times. The V gene is TRBV20-1, the J gene TRBJ2-1, with TRBD1 matching 9 bases. This CDR3 is built from 16 residues. V shed 6 bases and J 4 bases; nucleotides not matched to a gene: 13. CDR1 and CDR2 from the germline V gene are DFQATT and SNEGSKA (reference sequence). Here the CDR3 DNA reads TGCAGTGCCCGGGACAGGGACTTTTCTTTGTACAATGAGCAGTTCTTC. Residues: CSARDRDFSLYNEQFF.